The rows below give T cell receptor beta chains drawn from one sample of a study of PD-L1 blockade in urothelial cancer. Sequencing used immunoSEQ multiplex PCR; TCRdb keeps in-frame clones, though not all of them. The data show 60,000 to 70,000 clones, with 80% to 90% seen just once and 1.5% to 2% held by the top ten. The material sequenced was PBMCs, taken around atezolizumab (anti-PD-L1) treatment. These receptors were taken from a man between 65 and 80 years old with urothelial cancer. Both conserved end residues are part of each CDR3. D genes are given only for firm matches. A clone size is listed for some rows: how often the clone was seen (once, few, many), or a class if it is expanded.

d_call	v_call	j_call	clone_size	cdr3_nt	cdr3_aa
TRBD1	TRBV2	TRBJ1-1	-	TGTGCCAGCAGTGAATTGACAGGGTGGGAAGCTTTCTTT	CASSELTGWEAFF
-	TRBV5-4	TRBJ2-7	-	TGTGCCAGCAGCTTGGATCTAGCCGGCTCCTACGAGCAGTACTTC	CASSLDLAGSYEQYF
-	TRBV5-1	TRBJ2-5	-	TGCGCCAGCAGCCGCGACAGCACCCAAGAGACCCAGTACTTC	CASSRDSTQETQYF
TRBD2	TRBV5-1	TRBJ2-7	-	TGCGCCAGCAGCTTTTCCGCCTCTAGCGGGAGCTCCTACGAGCAGTACTTC	CASSFSASSGSSYEQYF
-	TRBV19	TRBJ2-3	-	TGTGCCAGTACCCAGGGGGGAGATACGCAGTATTTT	CASTQGGDTQYF
-	TRBV7-2	TRBJ1-4	few	TGTGCCAGCAGCCGAGGGATAACTAATGAAAAACTGTTTTTT	CASSRGITNEKLFF
-	TRBV20-1	TRBJ2-7	-	TGCAGTGCTGTCGAGGGCGGGCAGTACTTC	CSAVEGGQYF
-	TRBV4-1	TRBJ1-4	-	TGCGCCAGCAACCCCGAGGGGGGGTACGAAAAACTGTTTTTT	CASNPEGGYEKLFF
-	TRBV13	TRBJ1-2	few	TGTGCCAGCAGCTTAGCGGGGTCCTATGGCTACACCTTC	CASSLAGSYGYTF
TRBD1	TRBV29-1	TRBJ2-3	-	TGCAGCGTTGAAGATCTGGGACAGCACACAGATACGCAGTATTTT	CSVEDLGQHTDTQYF
TRBD2	TRBV6-7	TRBJ2-2	few	TGTGCCGTCTCCGGGACTAGCGGGGCGGGAGGGGAGCTGTTTTTT	CAVSGTSGAGGELFF
-	TRBV5-5	TRBJ2-7	-	TGTGCCAGCAGCGGGCAGGGGAGCTCCTACGAGCAGTACTTC	CASSGQGSSYEQYF
-	TRBV18	TRBJ1-2	-	TGTGCCAGCTCACCTGAGGGGGTAGGACTTGGCTACACCTTC	CASSPEGVGLGYTF
-	TRBV28	TRBJ2-1	-	TGTGCCAGCAGTTTATCCAACACATACCAGTTCTTC	CASSLSNTYQFF
-	TRBV7-3	TRBJ1-1	few	TGTGCCAGCAGCTCACAGGGAGACACTGAAGCTTTCTTT	CASSSQGDTEAFF
-	TRBV27	TRBJ2-3	-	TGTGCCAGCAGTTTATCGGCCAGGGCGGATACGCAGTATTTT	CASSLSARADTQYF
-	TRBV28	TRBJ1-5	-	TGTGCCATCTTAGGGCCGGGATTCGGTCAGCCCCAGCATTTT	CAILGPGFGQPQHF
TRBD1	TRBV5-1	TRBJ2-3	-	TGCGCCAGCAGCCAGATAAGGGGGCTTAGCACAGATACGCAGTATTTT	CASSQIRGLSTDTQYF
TRBD1	TRBV13	TRBJ2-6	-	TGTGCCAGCTCCGGGACAGGGGTCTCCTCTGGGGCCAACGTCCTGACTTTC	CASSGTGVSSGANVLTF
-	TRBV6-1	TRBJ1-3	few	TGTGCCAGCAGTGAATTCGGGGGCTCTGGAAACACCATATATTTT	CASSEFGGSGNTIYF
-	TRBV6-5	TRBJ1-1	-	TGTGCCAGCAAGTATTACAGGGACACTGAAGCTTTCTTT	CASKYYRDTEAFF
TRBD1	TRBV9	TRBJ2-5	-	TGTGCCAGCAGCCTTCGACAGGGGGAAGAGACCCAGTACTTC	CASSLRQGEETQYF
TRBD2	TRBV2	TRBJ2-5	-	TGTGCCAGCAGTGGACTAGCGGGAGCGGAGACCCAGTACTTC	CASSGLAGAETQYF
TRBD1	TRBV10-3	TRBJ1-2	-	TGTGCCATCAGTAAAGCCGGGACAGGAATTAACTATGGCTACACCTTC	CAISKAGTGINYGYTF
-	TRBV14	TRBJ1-1	-	TGTGCCAGCAGCCCCAGGGTATTTGGCACTGAAGCTTTCTTT	CASSPRVFGTEAFF
-	TRBV7-2	TRBJ2-7	-	TGTGCCAGCAGCCTAAATCATGGGACTGGCGGTGAGCAGTACTTC	CASSLNHGTGGEQYF
TRBD1	TRBV7-9	TRBJ1-1	once	TGTGCCAGCAGCTTTCGGGACAGGGGGCGTAGTGAAGCTTTCTTT	CASSFRDRGRSEAFF
-	TRBV7-2	TRBJ1-2	-	TGTGCCAGCAGCTTAGACGCGGGGGCTGGCTACACCTTC	CASSLDAGAGYTF
TRBD2	TRBV19	TRBJ2-7	-	TGTGCCAGTCATATTCTAGCGGGAGGGCCCGAGCAGTACTTC	CASHILAGGPEQYF
-	TRBV4-3	TRBJ2-4	-	TGCGCCAGCAGCCCCGGAGGGACAGAGCTAGCCAAAAACATTCAGTACTTC	CASSPGGTELAKNIQYF
TRBD1	TRBV25-1	TRBJ1-3	-	TGTGCCAGCAGCAGGGGGATATCTGGAAACACCATATATTTT	CASSRGISGNTIYF
TRBD1	TRBV5-5	TRBJ2-2	-	TGTGCCAGCAGCTTATGGACAGGGGATAACACCGGGGAGCTGTTTTTT	CASSLWTGDNTGELFF
-	TRBV7-2	TRBJ2-5	-	TGTGCCAGCAGCTTATCTAGGGCGGGAGAGACCCAGTACTTC	CASSLSRAGETQYF
-	TRBV5-1	TRBJ1-4	few	TGCGCCAGCACACTTGGGCCTAACCTTGGCGAAAAACTGTTTTTT	CASTLGPNLGEKLFF
-	TRBV5-4	TRBJ1-1	-	TGTGCCAGCAGCTGGCGACGGGGGAACACTGAAGCTTTCTTT	CASSWRRGNTEAFF
-	TRBV4-3	TRBJ1-1	few	TGCGCCAGCAGCCAAGATCGAGGTCTTGAAGCTTTCTTT	CASSQDRGLEAFF
-	TRBV11-2	TRBJ2-3	-	TGTGCCAGCAGCTTCAGGAGCACAGATACGCAGTATTTT	CASSFRSTDTQYF
-	TRBV6-6	TRBJ1-6	-	TGTGCCAGCAGTTACTCCAGGCAAAATAATTCACCCCTCCACTTT	CASSYSRQNNSPLHF
-	TRBV5-4	TRBJ1-2	once	TGTGCCAGCAGCTTGAAGCAGGGTCTGGATGGCTACACCTTC	CASSLKQGLDGYTF
-	TRBV7-9	TRBJ2-1	-	TGTGCCAGCAGCTTGGCTTGGGGCGGGACGACCGATGAGCAGTTCTTC	CASSLAWGGTTDEQFF
TRBD1	TRBV10-2	TRBJ2-7	once	TGCGCCAGCAGTGACTCCCAGGGGGCCTACGAGCAGTACTTC	CASSDSQGAYEQYF
TRBD1	TRBV6-4	TRBJ1-4	-	TGTGCCAGCAGTAGGGGGCCTGGTGAAAAACTGTTTTTT	CASSRGPGEKLFF
-	TRBV29-1	TRBJ2-2	few	TGCAGCGTTATACCAGGGTTAGGGGAGCTGTTTTTT	CSVIPGLGELFF
TRBD1	TRBV9	TRBJ1-5	-	TGTGCCAGCAGCGTAGGGACAGGGGGCGGCCAGCCCCAGCATTTT	CASSVGTGGGQPQHF
-	TRBV10-3	TRBJ1-3	-	TGTGCCGTCTCTGGAATAAGGGGTTCGAGCTCTGGAAACACCATATATTTT	CAVSGIRGSSSGNTIYF
TRBD1	TRBV28	TRBJ2-2	-	TGTGCCAGCAGTTCGGGACAGGGGGGACTTACCGGGGAGCTGTTTTTT	CASSSGQGGLTGELFF
TRBD2	TRBV19	TRBJ2-4	-	TGTGCCAGTAGTATCCTGGGACTAGCGAGAAACATTCAGTACTTC	CASSILGLARNIQYF
-	TRBV7-7	TRBJ2-5	-	TGTGCTAGCAGCTCCAGCGCGGGCTCACAAGAGACCCAGTACTTC	CASSSSAGSQETQYF
TRBD2	TRBV7-3	TRBJ2-1	few	TGTGCCAGCAGCCCATGGGTAGCGGGAGTGGTTGAGCAGTTCTTC	CASSPWVAGVVEQFF
-	TRBV28	TRBJ1-1	-	TGTGCCAGCAGTACTCCCCATGGGAACACTGAAGCTTTCTTT	CASSTPHGNTEAFF
-	TRBV7-9	TRBJ2-7	-	TGTGCCAGCAGCTTAGTAGCAGGGAGGCACGAGCAGTACTTC	CASSLVAGRHEQYF